This entry lists 2 T cell receptor beta chains sequenced from one sample in a study of shared clonotypes between healthy human individuals. Assay used: immunoSEQ multiplex PCR; TCRdb lists only in-frame clones, some missing. The sample holds 750,000 to 1,000,000 clones, 80% to 95% seen once. Positively selected for CCR7, the CD45RO-negative cells used as naive CD8 cells excluded terminally differentiated effector memory CD45RA+ cells. Sequenced material: naive CD8+ T cells sorted from blood. These receptors came from a man aged 25 to 45 in good health.

The J gene is TRBJ2-3, the V gene TRBV5-6; D gene unclear. Germline V gene sequence: CDR1 SGHDT, CDR2 YYEEEE. There are 15 residues in the CDR3. Trimming took off 1 base at V and 5 bases at J, with 14 bases between the two ends. CDR3 in DNA: TGTGCCAGCAGCTTGTCCCGGCTCCAAAGAGATACGCAGTATTTT. This codes for CASSLSRLQRDTQYF. Filled out from reference TRBV5-6 and TRBJ2-3, the complete variable domain reads DAGVTQSPTHLIKTRGQQVTLRCSPKSGHDTVSWYQQALGQGPQFIFQYYEEEERQRGNFPDRFSGHQFPNYSSELNVNALLLGDSALYLCASSLSRLQRDTQYFGPGTRLTVL.

J is TRBJ2-7 and V is TRBV6-5; TRBD1 matches 10 bases. Germline CDR1 MNHEY, CDR2 SVGAGI. The CDR3 spans 14 residues. V shed 6 bases and J 4 bases; nucleotides not matched to a gene: 6. Here the CDR3 reads CASSTGTGVYEQYF. CDR3 DNA: TGTGCCAGCAGCACCGGGACAGGGGTATACGAGCAGTACTTC.